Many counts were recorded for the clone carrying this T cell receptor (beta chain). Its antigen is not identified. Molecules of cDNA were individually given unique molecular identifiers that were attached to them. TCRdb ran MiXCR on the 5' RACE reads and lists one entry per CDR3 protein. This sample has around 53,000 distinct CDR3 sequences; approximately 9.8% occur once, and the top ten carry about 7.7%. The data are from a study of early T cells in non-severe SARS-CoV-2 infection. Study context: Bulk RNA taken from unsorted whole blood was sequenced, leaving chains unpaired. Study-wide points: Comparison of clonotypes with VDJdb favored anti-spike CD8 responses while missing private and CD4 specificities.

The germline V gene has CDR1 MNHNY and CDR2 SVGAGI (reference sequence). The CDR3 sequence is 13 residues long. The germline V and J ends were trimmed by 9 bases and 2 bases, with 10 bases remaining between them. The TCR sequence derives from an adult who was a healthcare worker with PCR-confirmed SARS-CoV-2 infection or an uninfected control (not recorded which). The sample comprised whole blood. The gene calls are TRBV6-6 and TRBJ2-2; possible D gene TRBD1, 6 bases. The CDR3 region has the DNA TGTGCCAGTGACAGGACCAACACCGGGGAGCTGTTTTTT. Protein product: CASDRTNTGELFF.